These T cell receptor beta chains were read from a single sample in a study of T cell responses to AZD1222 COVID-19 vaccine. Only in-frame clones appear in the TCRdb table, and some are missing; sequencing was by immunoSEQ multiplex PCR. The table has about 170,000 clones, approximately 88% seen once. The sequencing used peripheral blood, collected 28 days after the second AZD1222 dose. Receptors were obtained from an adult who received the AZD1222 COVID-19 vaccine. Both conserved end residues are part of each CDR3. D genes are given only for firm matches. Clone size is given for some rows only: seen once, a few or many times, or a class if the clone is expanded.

CASSMGLAGGDEQYF | TGTGCCAGTAGTATGGGACTAGCGGGGGGTGACGAGCAGTACTTC | TRBV19 | . | TRBJ2-7 | TRBD2
CASSPPTSSEQYF | TGTGCCAGCAGCCCCCCAACTAGTAGCGAGCAGTACTTC | TRBV13 | once | TRBJ2-7 | .
CASSSDRGTTEAFF | TGTGCCAGCAGCTCGGACAGGGGGACCACTGAAGCTTTCTTT | TRBV7-8 | . | TRBJ1-1 | TRBD1
CASTMVPPGELFF | TGCGCCAGCACTATGGTTCCTCCCGGGGAGCTGTTTTTT | TRBV5-1 | . | TRBJ2-2 | .
CASSLALMGQGNNEQFF | TGTGCCAGCAGCTTAGCGCTTATGGGACAGGGGAACAATGAGCAGTTCTTC | TRBV7-9 | . | TRBJ2-1 | TRBD1
CASSQDRYYEQYF | TGCGCCAGCAGCCAAGATCGTTACTACGAGCAGTACTTC | TRBV4-1 | . | TRBJ2-7 | .
CASMDPGTRGYEQYF | TGTGCCAGCATGGACCCGGGGACACGCGGGTACGAGCAGTACTTC | TRBV6-5 | . | TRBJ2-7 | .
CASTLQGTNEKLFF | TGTGCCAGTACACTCCAGGGGACTAATGAAAAACTGTTTTTT | TRBV5-4 | . | TRBJ1-4 | .
CAWSSGGSTDTQYF | TGTGCCTGGAGCAGCGGGGGATCCACAGATACGCAGTATTTT | TRBV30 | . | TRBJ2-3 | TRBD2
CASSSYGQPNTEAFF | TGTGCCAGCAGCTCCTACGGACAGCCGAACACTGAAGCTTTCTTT | TRBV13 | . | TRBJ1-1 | .
CASSVARRGGAGETQYF | TGTGCCAGCAGCGTAGCCAGGCGCGGGGGGGCCGGGGAGACCCAGTACTTC | TRBV9 | . | TRBJ2-5 | TRBD2
CASSLGSGNEQFF | TGTGCCAGCAGCTTAGGTAGCGGCAATGAGCAGTTCTTC | TRBV7-2 | . | TRBJ2-1 | .
CASSQVGTTTNQPQHF | TGCGCCAGCAGCCAAGTCGGGACAACTACTAATCAGCCCCAGCATTTT | TRBV4-1 | . | TRBJ1-5 | .
CASSVRGPFSNQPQHF | TGTGCCAGCAGTGTGCGGGGGCCATTTAGCAATCAGCCCCAGCATTTT | TRBV2 | . | TRBJ1-5 | .
CASSSGLAGGTDTQYF | TGTGCCAGCAGCTCAGGACTAGCGGGGGGCACAGATACGCAGTATTTT | TRBV7-2 | . | TRBJ2-3 | TRBD2
CASSQDHSGAYNSPLHF | TGCGCCAGCAGCCAAGATCACTCGGGGGCTTATAATTCACCCCTCCACTTT | TRBV4-1 | . | TRBJ1-6 | .
CASSYEGLRGYEQYF | TGTGCCAGCAGTTACGAGGGACTTCGAGGATACGAGCAGTACTTC | TRBV6-2/TRBV6-3 | . | TRBJ2-7 | .
CASTFLAGGSYEQFF | TGTGCCAGCACTTTTCTAGCGGGGGGGAGCTATGAGCAGTTCTTC | TRBV2 | . | TRBJ2-1 | TRBD2
CASKTSGGSYNEQFF | TGTGCCAGCAAAACTAGCGGGGGCTCCTACAATGAGCAGTTCTTC | TRBV6-5 | . | TRBJ2-1 | TRBD2
CASSQDFLSYEQYF | TGTGCCAGCAGCCAAGACTTCCTCTCCTACGAGCAGTACTTC | TRBV4-2 | . | TRBJ2-7 | .
CASSLFQETQYF | TGTGCCAGCAGCTTATTCCAAGAGACCCAGTACTTC | TRBV5-6 | . | TRBJ2-5 | .
CATQRDGYTF | TGTGCCACACAGAGGGATGGCTACACCTTC | TRBV30 | . | TRBJ1-2 | .
CASSFTGMGAGETQYF | TGTGCCAGCAGCTTCACAGGGATGGGAGCGGGAGAGACCCAGTACTTC | TRBV5-4 | once | TRBJ2-5 | .
CASNLQGYDSPLHF | TGTGCCAGCAATCTACAGGGGTATGATTCACCCCTCCACTTT | TRBV2 | . | TRBJ1-6 | TRBD1
CASSPEGGADEKLFF | TGTGCCAGCAGCCCCGAGGGGGGGGCGGATGAAAAACTGTTTTTT | TRBV7-9 | . | TRBJ1-4 | .
CASNRGVTEAFF | TGTGCCAGCAACAGGGGGGTCACTGAAGCTTTCTTT | TRBV7-2 | . | TRBJ1-1 | TRBD1
CASSRRPGQARTKNTEAFF | TGTGCCAGTAGCCGCCGCCCGGGACAGGCCAGAACTAAGAACACTGAAGCTTTCTTT | TRBV19 | . | TRBJ1-1 | TRBD1
CASSYGTAAYEQYF | TGTGCCAGCAGTTACGGGACAGCCGCCTACGAGCAGTACTTC | TRBV6-5 | . | TRBJ2-7 | TRBD1
CASSRDRGSSYEQYF | TGTGCCAGCAGCCGGGACAGGGGGAGCTCCTACGAGCAGTACTTC | TRBV3-1/TRBV3-2 | . | TRBJ2-7 | TRBD1
CASSPSGATNYGYTF | TGTGCCAGCAGCCCTTCGGGGGCGACTAACTATGGCTACACCTTC | TRBV5-5 | . | TRBJ1-2 | .
CASSLEGRGAGEKLFF | TGCGCCAGCAGCTTGGAGGGCCGGGGCGCAGGTGAAAAACTGTTTTTT | TRBV5-1 | . | TRBJ1-4 | .
CASSPDRGQPQHF | TGTGCCAGTAGTCCGGACAGGGGTCAGCCCCAGCATTTT | TRBV19 | . | TRBJ1-5 | TRBD1
CASSPANNRKNTEAFF | TGTGCCAGCAGCCCTGCTAATAATCGGAAGAACACTGAAGCTTTCTTT | TRBV5-4 | few | TRBJ1-1 | .
CASSFFTGMNTGELFF | TGCGCCAGCAGCTTTTTTACGGGCATGAACACCGGGGAGCTGTTTTTT | TRBV5-1 | . | TRBJ2-2 | .
CASSQAGEGTNEKLFF | TGTGCCAGCAGCCAAGCAGGGGAGGGTACTAATGAAAAACTGTTTTTT | TRBV4-2 | . | TRBJ1-4 | .
CASSQGESVGLYEQYF | TGCGCCAGCAGCCAAGGGGAGAGTGTAGGGCTCTACGAGCAGTACTTC | TRBV4-3 | . | TRBJ2-7 | .
CASSGLAGLDTQYF | TGCGCCAGTTCGGGACTAGCGGGACTGGATACGCAGTATTTT | TRBV10-1 | once | TRBJ2-3 | TRBD2
CASSELAGGQETQYF | TGTGCCAGCAGTGAACTAGCGGGGGGACAAGAGACCCAGTACTTC | TRBV6-1 | . | TRBJ2-5 | TRBD2
CASGPTVNSEQYF | TGTGCTAGTGGTCCGACAGTAAATTCCGAGCAGTACTTC | TRBV12-5 | few | TRBJ2-7 | .
CASTSNTGELFF | TGTGCCAGCACGTCGAACACCGGGGAGCTGTTTTTT | TRBV12-3/TRBV12-4 | . | TRBJ2-2 | .
CAITTGTGGGEQYF | TGTGCCATAACGACCGGGACAGGGGGAGGCGAGCAGTACTTC | TRBV10-3 | . | TRBJ2-7 | TRBD1
CASSLVRPTAPLNTEAFF | TGTGCCAGCAGCTTAGTTCGCCCGACGGCGCCCCTGAACACTGAAGCTTTCTTT | TRBV11-2 | . | TRBJ1-1 | .
CASSLPTGQGSGKLFF | TGTGCCAGCAGCTTACCAACGGGACAGGGGTCAGGAAAACTGTTTTTT | TRBV7-6 | . | TRBJ1-4 | TRBD1
CASSYYGGGTTYEQYF | TGTGCCAGCAGTTACTACGGCGGGGGGACCACCTACGAGCAGTACTTC | TRBV6-5 | once | TRBJ2-7 | TRBD2
CASSSRLAGSYEQYF | TGTGCCAGCAGCTCTCGACTAGCGGGGTCCTACGAGCAGTACTTC | TRBV7-8 | . | TRBJ2-7 | TRBD2
CASSARDRGSYNEQFF | TGTGCCAGCAGCGCGAGGGACAGGGGCTCCTACAATGAGCAGTTCTTC | TRBV5-6 | . | TRBJ2-1 | TRBD1
CASSYLGGGSVTDTQYF | TGTGCCAGCAGTTACCTCGGGGGGGGTAGCGTTACAGATACGCAGTATTTT | TRBV6-2/TRBV6-3 | . | TRBJ2-3 | TRBD2
CASSSQRGGLDTQYF | TGCGCCAGCAGCAGCCAGCGGGGGGGCTTGGATACGCAGTATTTT | TRBV5-1 | . | TRBJ2-3 | TRBD2
CASSLHRDSYEQYF | TGTGCCAGCAGCTTACACAGGGACTCCTACGAGCAGTACTTC | TRBV13 | few | TRBJ2-7 | .
CASSIVRDSYNEQFF | TGTGCCAGTAGTATCGTCCGGGACTCCTACAATGAGCAGTTCTTC | TRBV19 | . | TRBJ2-1 | .
CASSVSWDRGSTNTGELFF | TGTGCCAGCAGCGTTAGCTGGGACAGGGGGTCCACGAACACCGGGGAGCTGTTTTTT | TRBV7-2 | . | TRBJ2-2 | TRBD1
CASGTYSGTDFSGNTIYF | TGTGCTAGTGGTACCTACTCCGGGACAGACTTCTCTGGAAACACCATATATTTT | TRBV12-5 | once | TRBJ1-3 | TRBD1
CASSSDRLSGNTIYF | TGTGCCAGCAGCTCCGACCGGTTGTCTGGAAACACCATATATTTT | TRBV7-8 | . | TRBJ1-3 | .
CASSQAGDPDEQFF | TGCGCCAGCAGCCAAGCGGGGGACCCAGATGAGCAGTTCTTC | TRBV4-1 | . | TRBJ2-1 | .